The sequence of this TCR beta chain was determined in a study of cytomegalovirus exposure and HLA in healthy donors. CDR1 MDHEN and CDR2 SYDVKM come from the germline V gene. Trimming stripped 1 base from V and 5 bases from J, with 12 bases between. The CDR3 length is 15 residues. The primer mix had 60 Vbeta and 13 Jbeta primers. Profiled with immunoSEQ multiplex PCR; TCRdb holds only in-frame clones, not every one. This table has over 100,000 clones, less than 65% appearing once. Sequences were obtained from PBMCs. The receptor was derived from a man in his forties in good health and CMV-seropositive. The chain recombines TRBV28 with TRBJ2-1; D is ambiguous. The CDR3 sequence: CASSLSRFNNNEQFF. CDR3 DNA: TGTGCCAGCAGTTTATCCAGGTTCAACAACAATGAGCAGTTCTTC. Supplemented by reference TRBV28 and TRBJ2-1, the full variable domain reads DVKVTQSSRYLVKRTGEKVFLECVQDMDHENMFWYRQDPGLGLRLIYFSYDVKMKEKGDIPEGYSVSREKKERFSLILESASTNQTSMYLCASSLSRFNNNEQFFGPGTRLTVL.